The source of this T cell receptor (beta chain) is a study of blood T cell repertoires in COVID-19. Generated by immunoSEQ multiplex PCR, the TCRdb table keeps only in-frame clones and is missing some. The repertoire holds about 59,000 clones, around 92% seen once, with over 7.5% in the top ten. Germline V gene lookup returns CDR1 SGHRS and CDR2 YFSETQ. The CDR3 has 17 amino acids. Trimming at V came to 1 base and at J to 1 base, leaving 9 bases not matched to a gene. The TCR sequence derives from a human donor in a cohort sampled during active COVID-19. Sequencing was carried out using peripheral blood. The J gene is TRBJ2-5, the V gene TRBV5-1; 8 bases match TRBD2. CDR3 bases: TGCGCCAGCAGCTTGTTAGGGACCGGGACTAGCCAAGAGACCCAGTACTTC. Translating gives CASSLLGTGTSQETQYF.